This TCR beta chain was identified in a study of OX40 agonist ivuxolimab in advanced cancers. Broader study findings: Certain nonresponders additionally had low normalized T-cell clonal expansion. Expansion of clones was among the lowest in partial responders at 0.1-3.0 mg/kg. In the 0.1 to 3.0 mg/kg range, CD4+ and CD8+ blood T cells had expanded clonally by week 6.

The method was immunoSEQ multiplex PCR; TCRdb's version includes in-frame clones alone and lacks a portion of them. The data show tens of thousands of clones, around 90% seen once. The table lists this clone with a count of one. As yet, its antigen is unknown. The identical CDR3 is also encoded by other nucleotide sequences in the sample. Autoimmune disease history or systemic immunosuppression barred patients. The CDR3 is 13 residues long. Trimming removed 1 base at V and 1 base at J, with 4 bases between. The germline gives CDR1 MDHEN, CDR2 SYDVKM. Sequencing was performed on CD4+ or CD8+ T cells sorted from blood, taken in a trial of the OX40 agonist ivuxolimab. This chain joins TRBV28 and TRBJ1-1; D gene unclear. The source is an adult with an advanced solid tumor such as melanoma, head and neck, liver or kidney cancer. This CDR3 is CASSLSGNTEAFF. CDR3 DNA sequence: TGTGCCAGCAGTTTATCAGGGAACACTGAAGCTTTCTTT. Filled out from reference TRBV28 and TRBJ1-1, the complete variable domain reads DVKVTQSSRYLVKRTGEKVFLECVQDMDHENMFWYRQDPGLGLRLIYFSYDVKMKEKGDIPEGYSVSREKKERFSLILESASTNQTSMYLCASSLSGNTEAFFGQGTRLTVV.